The clone carrying this T cell receptor (beta chain) is medium-sized (0.01 to 0.1%) by share. These data originate in a study of blood T cell repertoires in COVID-19. Turning to the study itself: Sites in the United States, Italy and Spain provided acute and convalescent COVID-19 samples. Sources were T cells, B-cell-depleted T cells, or PBMCs; the material itself was cDNA or gDNA.

The CDR3 contains 12 residues. CDR1 MNHEY and CDR2 SVGAGI come from the germline V gene. The V and J ends lost 8 bases and 4 bases respectively, with 11 bases between them. As processed by the authors: Estimates of nucleated cell counts were drawn from the amplification of reference gene primers. Here immunoSEQ multiplex PCR was the method, and the copy in TCRdb shows in-frame clones only, minus some. That table is the source of V, J and clone size, and D and trimming were worked out from the DNA. This table holds approximately 150,000 clones, roughly 80% found once. The material sequenced was peripheral blood. The rearrangement joins TRBV6-5 to TRBJ1-2; D gene unclear. The sequence came from a man aged 65-85 years who had recovered from COVID-19. The CDR3 sequence: CASCSGSYGYTF. CDR3 DNA sequence: TGTGCCAGCTGCTCGGGGAGCTATGGCTACACCTTC.